This entry lists 13 T cell receptor beta chains sequenced from one sample in a study of T cell responses to AZD1222 COVID-19 vaccine. Repertoires were generated with immunoSEQ multiplex PCR, while TCRdb's copy carries only in-frame clones and drops some. The sample shows roughly 120,000 clones, just under 95% of them seen only once. This specimen consisted of peripheral blood, obtained on day 0 of AZD1222 vaccination. The source of these receptors is an adult in good health.

This chain uses TRBV19 with TRBJ1-1; TRBD1 aligns across 9 bases. The CDR3 length is 14 residues. V lost 3 bases to trimming and J lost 7 bases; unmatched junction nucleotides: 6. CDR1 LNHDA and CDR2 SQIVND come from the germline V gene (reference sequence). CDR3 DNA sequence: TGTGCCAGTAGTATGACAGGGGGAGGAGGTGAAGCTTTCTTT. Translation: CASSMTGGGGEAFF.

V is TRBV28 and J is TRBJ1-1; D remains unclear. Trimming left V 5 bases short and J 2 bases short, with 9 bases between. The CDR3 is made up of 13 amino acids. CDR1 is MDHEN, CDR2 SYDVKM, per germline. The CDR3 spells CASSVQFNTEAFF. In DNA form, the CDR3 reads TGTGCCAGCAGTGTTCAGTTTAACACTGAAGCTTTCTTT.

This chain uses TRBV27 with TRBJ1-6, with D maybe TRBD1 (6 bases). Looked up from germline, CDR1 is MNHEY and CDR2 is SMNVEV (reference sequence). The CDR3 extends over 14 amino acids. Trimming pared 2 bases from V and 8 bases from J, leaving 10 bases between. The CDR3 loop reads CASSLGGHDSPLHF. In nucleotides, the CDR3 is TGTGCCAGCAGTTTAGGGGGGCACGATTCACCCCTCCACTTT.

This chain joins TRBV29-1 and TRBJ2-3; TRBD2 aligns across 13 bases. J lost 2 bases, V lost 4 bases, and 3 bases had no gene match. This CDR3 region has 15 residues. The germline V gene encodes CDR1 SQVTM and CDR2 ANQGSEA. The CDR3 reads CSVAGLAGPTDTQYF. CDR3 nucleotide sequence: TGCAGCGTTGCGGGACTAGCGGGACCCACAGATACGCAGTATTTT.

The chain is built from TRBV5-1 and TRBJ1-4; 7 bases agree with TRBD1. CDR3 length: 15 amino acids. V was clipped by 2 bases and J by 5 bases; unmatched bases: 6. Germline V gives CDR1 SGHRS, CDR2 YFSETQ. CDR3 DNA sequence: TGCGCCAGCAGCTTTTCACAGGGGCTCAATGAAAAACTGTTTTTT. Translation: CASSFSQGLNEKLFF.

The V and J genes are TRBV28 and TRBJ2-2; TRBD2 might be the D (6 bases). The V end was cut by 3 bases, the J end by 5 bases, with 7 bases between. Germline CDR1 reads MDHEN; CDR2 reads SYDVKM. This CDR3 spans 13 amino acids. The CDR3 reads CASSFGGTGELFF. As DNA, the CDR3 is TGTGCCAGCAGTTTTGGGGGGACCGGGGAGCTGTTTTTT.

V usage is TRBV7-2 and J usage is TRBJ2-5; the D is unclear. V lost 2 bases and J lost 4, with 8 bases in between. This CDR3 region has 13 residues. Germline V gene sequence: CDR1 SGHTA, CDR2 FQGNSA. CDR3: CASSLRMRETQYF. The CDR3 coding sequence is TGTGCCAGCAGCTTAAGGATGCGAGAGACCCAGTACTTC.

V gene TRBV2 combines with J gene TRBJ1-6; the D is unclear. Germline V gene data show CDR1 as SNHLY and CDR2 as FYNNEI. Between the trimmed V and J ends, which lost 0 bases and 11 bases, there was a span of 11 bases. The CDR3 runs 14 residues. The CDR3 coding sequence is TGTGCCAGCAGTGAAGCCAAATGGTTTACACCCCTCCACTTT. This codes for CASSEAKWFTPLHF.

V is TRBV6-5 and J is TRBJ2-2; weak D call: TRBD1 (6 bases). Between the trimmed V and J ends, which lost 8 bases and 5 bases, there was a span of 12 bases. CDR1 and CDR2 (germline): MNHEY, SVGAGI. CDR3 size: 13 residues. In nucleotides, the CDR3 is TGTGCCAGCGTTCAGGGACAAACCGGGGAGCTGTTTTTT. This translates into CASVQGQTGELFF.

This chain uses TRBV30 with TRBJ1-1; D unclear. With 7 bases removed from V and 4 bases from J, the gap between germline ends came to 7 bases. Germline CDR1 GTSNPN, CDR2 SVGIG (reference sequence). This CDR3 has 10 residues. This chain's CDR3 is CASSGTEAFF. The CDR3 bases are TGTGCCTCCTCGGGCACTGAAGCTTTCTTT.

The V and J genes are TRBV11-3 and TRBJ2-4, with 7 bases lining up with TRBD2. The CDR3 extends over 14 amino acids. Germline V gives CDR1 SGHNT, CDR2 YENEEA. The junction had 5 bases not matched to a gene; V was cut back by 1 base and J by 8 bases. This CDR3 reads CASSLGEGRDIQYF. The DNA of the CDR3 is TGTGCCAGCAGCTTAGGGGAGGGCCGAGACATTCAGTACTTC.

The rearrangement links TRBV11-2 to TRBJ1-1; D unresolved. V lost 1 base, J lost 6 bases, and 12 bases lay in between. Per the germline V gene, CDR1 is SGHAT and CDR2 is FQNNGV. This CDR3 has 14 residues. CDR3 DNA: TGTGCCAGCAGCTTAGGAGGGCGGGCCTCTGAAGCTTTCTTT. This translates into CASSLGGRASEAFF.

The chain links TRBV6-5 to TRBJ2-7, with D possibly TRBD1 on 5 matching bases. The length of the CDR3 is 14 residues. Germline CDR1 is MNHEY and CDR2 is SVGAGI. V was shortened by 0 bases and J by 2 bases, with 8 bases between the two germline ends. The CDR3 loop is CASSYSSDTYEQYF. The DNA of the CDR3 is TGTGCCAGCAGTTACTCGTCGGACACCTACGAGCAGTACTTC.